This T cell receptor beta chain comes out of a study of T cell responses to AZD1222 COVID-19 vaccine. Profiling relied on immunoSEQ multiplex PCR, and the TCRdb table lists in-frame clones only, not all of them. This sample carries almost 80,000 clones, about nine tenths of them seen once, and the ten largest clones take 24%. Notes on this clone: The antigen remains undetermined.

Findings of the study overall: There were vaccine-associated CD4 TCRs across spike, dominant at 160-218 and 743-854.

There are 15 residues in the CDR3. V lost 2 bases and J lost 0, with 11 bases in between. Germline-derived CDR1 and CDR2 are LNHDA and SQIVND (reference sequence). V gene TRBV19 combines with J gene TRBJ2-7; D gene ambiguous. The material sequenced was peripheral blood, taken on day 0 of AZD1222 vaccination. The sequence was collected from an adult in good health. The CDR3 here is CASSIFWGSSYEQYF. CDR3 nucleotide sequence: TGTGCCAGTAGTATATTTTGGGGTAGCTCCTACGAGCAGTACTTC.